The 16 T cell receptor beta chains below were found in one sample sequenced in a study of blood T cell repertoires in COVID-19. TCRdb keeps only in-frame clones here, not all; method: immunoSEQ multiplex PCR. The sample holds 140,000 or so clones, around 86% seen once. Source material: peripheral blood. The receptor source for this set is a man aged 50 to 60 who had recovered from COVID-19.

The chain's CDR3 is CASSQEQGSFYGYTF. The CDR3 region has the DNA TGCGCCAGCAGCCAAGAACAGGGGAGTTTCTATGGCTACACCTTC. J is TRBJ1-2 and V is TRBV4-1, with 7 bases aligning to TRBD1. V was pared by 0 bases and J by 4 bases, with 5 bases of the junction left unmatched. Germline V CDR1 and CDR2: MGHRA, YSYEKL. This CDR3 comprises 15 residues.

This clone was counted a single time. This chain uses TRBV12-3 or TRBV12-4 with TRBJ2-4; D is uncertain. This CDR3 comprises 12 residues. The V end was cut by 2 bases, the J end by 6 bases, with 5 bases between. In DNA, the CDR3 is TGTGCCAGCAGTTTAACTCCAAACATTCAGTACTTC. This codes for CASSLTPNIQYF.

The V call is TRBV6-6, the J call TRBJ1-6; D remains ambiguous. The germline CDR1 and CDR2 sequences are MNHNY and SVGAGI (reference sequence). This CDR3 contains 15 residues. V was trimmed by 5 bases and J by 0 bases, leaving 8 bases between them. CDR3: CASSPMSSYNSPLHF. The CDR3, as DNA: TGTGCCAGCAGTCCAATGAGCTCCTATAATTCACCCCTCCACTTT.

CDR3 amino acids: CASSPGVKVAEPNEQFF. CDR3 sequence (DNA): TGCGCCAGCAGCCCCGGAGTTAAGGTGGCGGAACCCAATGAGCAGTTCTTC. This chain links TRBV5-1 with TRBJ2-1; D not certain. This CDR3 contains 17 residues. V was pared by 4 bases and J by 6 bases, with 23 bases between. Per the germline V gene, CDR1 is SGHRS and CDR2 is YFSETQ. The full variable domain, completed using reference TRBV5-1 and TRBJ2-1, is KAGVTQTPRYLIKTRGQQVTLSCSPISGHRSVSWYQQTPGQGLQFLFEYFSETQRNKGNFPGRFSGRQFSNSRSEMNVSTLELGDSALYLCASSPGVKVAEPNEQFFGPGTRLTVL.

This clone was seen a single time. V is TRBV2 and J is TRBJ2-1; 9 bases align to TRBD2. In germline, CDR1 is SNHLY, CDR2 FYNNEI. V shed 6 bases and J 8 bases; nucleotides not matched to a gene: 8. There are 14 residues in the CDR3. In nucleotides, the CDR3 is TGTGCCAGCAGCGCCGGGACTAGCTTCGATGAGCAGTTCTTC. It codes for CASSAGTSFDEQFF.

J is TRBJ1-2 and V is TRBV3-1 (or the pseudogene TRBV3-2), with D perhaps TRBD1 (5 bases). This CDR3 region has 13 residues. The germline V gene has CDR1 LGHDT and CDR2 YNNKEL (reference sequence). Trimming took off 4 bases at V and 2 bases at J, with 8 bases between the two ends. CDR3 in amino acids: CASSPDTNYGYTF. In DNA, the CDR3 is TGTGCCAGCAGCCCGGACACCAACTATGGCTACACCTTC.

This chain connects TRBV13 to TRBJ1-1; D may be TRBD1 (5 bases). Germline assignment: CDR1 PRHDT and CDR2 FYEKMQ (reference sequence). There are 16 residues in the CDR3. V was pared by 5 bases and J by 3 bases, with 19 bases between. CDR3 bases: TGTGCCAGCAGCACAACCCTTGGGGGGGACTACACTGAAGCTTTCTTT. It codes for CASSTTLGGDYTEAFF.

The J gene is TRBJ2-1, the V gene TRBV7-9, with D hard to call. Trimming stripped 1 base from V and 6 bases from J, with 13 bases between. The CDR3 is 15 residues long. Germline CDR1 reads SEHNR; CDR2 reads FQNEAQ (reference sequence). CDR3 DNA: TGTGCCAGCAGCTTAGGCCCCATGGCATCCAATGAGCAGTTCTTC. Translation gives CASSLGPMASNEQFF.

The chain uses TRBV5-6 and TRBJ2-3; maybe TRBD2 (6 bases). This CDR3 is 16 amino acids long. V was pared by 0 bases and J by 0 bases, with 11 bases between. Germline CDR1 SGHDT, CDR2 YYEEEE. CDR3 coding DNA: TGTGCCAGCAGCTTGGCCGGGAGAAGGAGCACAGATACGCAGTATTTT. It is translated as CASSLAGRRSTDTQYF.

The V gene is TRBV9, the J gene TRBJ2-3; D ambiguous. The CDR3 has 14 residues. Trimming cost V 0 bases and J 6 bases, with 11 bases left between them. Per the germline V gene, CDR1 is SGDLS and CDR2 is YYNGEE. The CDR3 nucleotides are TGTGCCAGCAGCGTAGTAATGAAGGAGGATACGCAGTATTTT. Amino acid sequence: CASSVVMKEDTQYF.

This chain connects TRBV6-1 to TRBJ2-5; 9 positions match TRBD2. Losses at the gene ends were 3 bases for V and 8 bases for J; bases not matched to a gene: 7. CDR1 MNHNS and CDR2 SASEGT come from the germline V gene. This CDR3 has 14 amino acids. The CDR3 region is CASSDVKRGDTQYF. In nucleotides, the CDR3 is TGTGCCAGCAGTGACGTCAAGCGGGGGGATACCCAGTACTTC.

This chain joins TRBV5-1 and TRBJ1-2; 8 positions agree with TRBD1. The CDR3 is made up of 15 amino acids. Germline trimming cut 4 bases from V and 4 bases from J; bases unmatched to any gene: 9. The V gene's germline CDR1 is SGHRS and CDR2 YFSETQ. As DNA, the CDR3 is TGCGCCAGCAGCAACGGACAGGGTGAGGTCTATGGCTACACCTTC. This encodes CASSNGQGEVYGYTF.

The V call is TRBV9, the J call TRBJ2-2; D perhaps matches TRBD2 (5 bases). Trimming pared 0 bases from V and 5 bases from J, leaving 20 bases between. CDR1 and CDR2 (germline): SGDLS, YYNGEE. The CDR3 length is 18 residues. DNA for the CDR3: TGTGCCAGCAGCGTAGCCCCCGTTGGTAGGGCGGGTACCGGGGAGCTGTTTTTT. It encodes CASSVAPVGRAGTGELFF.

The J gene is TRBJ2-2, the V gene TRBV18, with D maybe TRBD2 (6 bases). Germline values: CDR1 KGHSH, CDR2 LQKENI. The CDR3 runs 14 residues. V lost 6 bases, J lost 6 bases, and 14 bases lay in between. Here the CDR3 reads CASSRGRDSGELFF. The CDR3 DNA reads TGTGCCAGCTCGAGAGGCAGGGACTCCGGGGAGCTGTTTTTT.

The V and J genes are TRBV6-5 and TRBJ2-1, with TRBD1 identical over 9 bases. The CDR3 runs 15 residues. With V trimmed by 6 bases and J by 6 bases, 9 bases remained unmatched. The germline V gene has CDR1 MNHEY and CDR2 SVGAGI. In DNA, the CDR3 is TGTGCCAGCAGCCTCGGGACAGGGATTCCCAATGAGCAGTTCTTC. Translating it yields CASSLGTGIPNEQFF.

J is TRBJ2-5 and V is TRBV5-1; weak D call: TRBD2 (6 bases). CDR3 length: 14 amino acids. V lost 1 base, J lost 3 bases, and 10 bases lay in between. Per germline, CDR1 SGHRS and CDR2 YFSETQ. Written as DNA, the CDR3 is TGCGCCAGCAGCTTGCTTGGCGGGGAAGAGACCCAGTACTTC. Its translation: CASSLLGGEETQYF.